Reported below is one TCR beta chain. This sample is drawn from a study of blood T cell repertoires in COVID-19. The overall study: From the United States, Italy and Spain came samples of acute and convalescent COVID-19. PBMCs, B-cell-depleted T cells, or T cells were the source of the cDNA or gDNA that made up the material.

In the authors' workflow: Nucleated cell number was recorded as an estimate derived from reference gene primer amplification. Using immunoSEQ multiplex PCR, the repertoire was profiled, and TCRdb retains in-frame clones only, with some absent. V, J and clone size are taken as reported in that table, and D and trimming were inferred from the DNA itself. The top ten hold around 7.2% of the sample, which has some 100,000 clones, 82% seen once. The V and J ends lost 0 bases and 3 bases, in that order; junction bases with no gene match: 4. CDR3 length equals 15 residues. The germline CDR1 and CDR2 sequences are SGHRS and YFSETQ.

The source material was peripheral blood. The clonotype was recovered from a man aged 45 to 65 with active or convalescent COVID-19. The chain combines TRBV5-1 with TRBJ1-1, with 8 positions matching TRBD1. CDR3 DNA: TGCGCCAGCAGCTTGGCCGGACAGGGCTACACTGAAGCTTTCTTT. It yields the protein CASSLAGQGYTEAFF.